The rows below give T cell receptor beta chains drawn from one sample of a study of T cells in localized non-small cell lung cancer. Only in-frame clones appear in the TCRdb table, and some are missing; sequencing was by immunoSEQ multiplex PCR. This sample has under 70,000 clones, with 86% found just once. The sample here was peripheral blood, taken before any cancer treatment. Source of these receptors: a woman aged 40 to 75 with stage I lung adenocarcinoma. CDR3s include the opening cysteine and the closing phenylalanine or tryptophan. A D gene is named only where the DNA matches it firmly. Some rows mark clone size as missing; the rest say once, few, many or name a class of expanded clone.

v_call	clone_size	d_call	j_call	cdr3_aa	cdr3_nt
TRBV6-5	-	TRBD1	TRBJ1-3	CASSYLVPGQGNTIYF	TGTGCCAGCAGTTACCTTGTCCCGGGACAGGGGAACACCATATATTTT
TRBV6-1	-	-	TRBJ1-2	CASSVIGSGYTF	TGTGCCAGCAGTGTCATCGGTTCTGGCTACACCTTC
TRBV10-2	-	-	TRBJ2-7	CASSFRTTTYEQYF	TGCGCCAGCAGTTTCAGGACTACCACCTACGAGCAGTACTTC
TRBV2	-	TRBD2	TRBJ2-7	CASSTSGVDEQYF	TGTGCCAGCAGTACTAGCGGGGTCGACGAGCAGTACTTC
TRBV7-9	-	-	TRBJ1-2	CASSPRPLSTGNNYGYTF	TGTGCCAGCAGCCCTCGTCCCCTTTCGACAGGCAATAACTATGGCTACACCTTC
TRBV6-5	-	-	TRBJ2-2	CASSFTEYTGELFF	TGTGCCAGCAGTTTTACGGAATACACCGGGGAGCTGTTTTTT
TRBV29-1	-	-	TRBJ2-5	CSVEIGGSGQETQYF	TGCAGCGTTGAAATCGGGGGAAGCGGCCAGGAGACCCAGTACTTC
TRBV19	-	-	TRBJ2-4	CASSIKGTSNIQYF	TGTGCCAGTAGTATAAAGGGGACCTCAAACATTCAGTACTTC
TRBV28	-	TRBD1	TRBJ2-7	CASSLTGLDRGLYEQYF	TGTGCCAGCAGTTTAACCGGCCTCGACAGGGGGCTCTACGAGCAGTACTTC
TRBV6-4	once	-	TRBJ2-2	CASSKVRGAGELFF	TGTGCCAGCAGTAAAGTAAGAGGGGCCGGGGAGCTGTTTTTT
TRBV6-1	-	TRBD1	TRBJ2-7	CASKILSGGRYEQYF	TGTGCCAGCAAAATATTATCAGGGGGCCGGTACGAGCAGTACTTC
TRBV6-1	-	-	TRBJ2-1	CASSVRGTYNEQFF	TGTGCCAGCAGTGTGCGCGGGACCTACAATGAGCAGTTCTTC
TRBV6-1	-	-	TRBJ1-6	CASSETRYNSPLHF	TGTGCCAGCAGTGAAACACGTTACAATTCACCCCTCCACTTT
TRBV6-1	-	-	TRBJ1-6	CASSANPTYNSPLHF	TGTGCCAGCAGTGCGAACCCTACCTATAATTCACCCCTCCACTTT
TRBV7-8	-	-	TRBJ1-2	CASSSLGGTGMYGYTF	TGTGCCAGCAGCTCCCTCGGCGGGACGGGAATGTATGGCTACACCTTC
TRBV5-6	-	-	TRBJ2-5	CASSLFRRDDQETQYF	TGTGCCAGCAGCCTCTTCCGGAGGGATGACCAGGAGACCCAGTACTTC
TRBV9	few	-	TRBJ1-2	CASSVAENYGYTF	TGTGCCAGCAGCGTAGCGGAGAACTATGGCTACACCTTC
TRBV4-3	-	TRBD1	TRBJ1-1	CASSQVVTGDTEAFF	TGCGCCAGCAGCCAAGTAGTGACAGGGGACACTGAAGCTTTCTTT
TRBV7-9	-	TRBD1	TRBJ1-2	CASSRQGANYGYTF	TGTGCCAGCAGCCGACAGGGAGCTAACTATGGCTACACCTTC